This paragraph covers one T cell receptor beta chain sequence. What it binds is unknown. Blood sampling was done at baseline, cycle 4 day 1, and cycle 7 day 1. The source of the sample is a study of OX40 agonist ivuxolimab in advanced cancers. Overall study results and limits: Partial responders receiving 0.1-3.0 mg/kg showed among the lowest clonal expansion. Fewer expanded clones were found on average in CD4+ than in CD8+ T cells.

TCRdb keeps only in-frame clones here, not all; method: immunoSEQ multiplex PCR. In the table there are around 43,000 clones, more than 75% of which are singletons. This CDR3 has 14 amino acids. Trimming took 7 bases from V and 7 from J, leaving 19 bases between them. Germline CDR1 reads MNHEY; CDR2 reads SMNVEV (reference sequence). Sequencing was performed on CD4+ or CD8+ T cells sorted from blood, taken in a trial of the OX40 agonist ivuxolimab. The sequence derives from an adult with an advanced solid tumor such as melanoma, head and neck, liver or kidney cancer. V is TRBV27 and J is TRBJ1-2, with D hard to call. The CDR3 loop reads CASTGIGGLSGYTF. The CDR3 DNA follows: TGTGCCAGCACTGGAATAGGAGGGCTGAGTGGCTACACCTTC.